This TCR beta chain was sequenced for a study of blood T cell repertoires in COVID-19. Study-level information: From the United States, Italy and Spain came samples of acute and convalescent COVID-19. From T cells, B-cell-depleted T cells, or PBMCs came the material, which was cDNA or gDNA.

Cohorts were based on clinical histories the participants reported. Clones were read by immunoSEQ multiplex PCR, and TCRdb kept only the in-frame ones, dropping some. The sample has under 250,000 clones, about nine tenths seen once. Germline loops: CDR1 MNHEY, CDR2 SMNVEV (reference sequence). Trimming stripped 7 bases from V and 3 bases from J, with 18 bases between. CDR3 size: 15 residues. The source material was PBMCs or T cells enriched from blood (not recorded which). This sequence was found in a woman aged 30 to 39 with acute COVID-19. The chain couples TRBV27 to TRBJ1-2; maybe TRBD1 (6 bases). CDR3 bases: TGTGCCAGCACCGTCGATCCCAGGGGCTACTATGGCTACACCTTC. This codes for CASTVDPRGYYGYTF.